The 17 T cell receptor beta chains presented below share a single source sample, sequenced in a study of blood T cell repertoires in COVID-19. The data were produced by immunoSEQ multiplex PCR, yet TCRdb's version contains in-frame clones alone and is incomplete. The table shows about 210,000 clones, with approximately 78% occurring only once. The sequenced material came from PBMCs or T cells enriched from blood (not recorded which). These receptors came from a man aged 35-49 years who had recovered from COVID-19.

V and J are TRBV18 and TRBJ1-1, with no clear D. Trimming shortened V by 3 bases and J by 3 bases, and 14 bases separated the two germline ends. The CDR3 covers 15 residues. Germline V gives CDR1 KGHSH, CDR2 LQKENI. CDR3 protein: CASSPPPGGYTEAFF. The CDR3 nucleotides are TGTGCCAGCTCACCCCCTCCGGGAGGGTACACTGAAGCTTTCTTT.

The J gene is TRBJ2-7, the V gene TRBV7-2; maybe TRBD1 (6 bases). Trimming pared 5 bases from V and 7 bases from J, leaving 15 bases between. Germline V gives CDR1 SGHTA, CDR2 FQGNSA. This CDR3 is built from 13 residues. This CDR3 reads CASSTGTPGEQYF. The CDR3 nucleotides are TGTGCCAGCAGCACGGGGACACCGGGGGAGCAGTACTTC.

This sequence joins TRBV7-9 and TRBJ2-3; TRBD1 is a possible D gene (5 bases). Germline values: CDR1 SEHNR, CDR2 FQNEAQ (reference sequence). The CDR3 is 15 residues long. Trimming shortened V by 1 base and J by 0 bases, and 8 bases separated the two germline ends. The CDR3 coding sequence is TGTGCCAGCAGCTTAGAGGGGATTAGCACAGATACGCAGTATTTT. Translating gives CASSLEGISTDTQYF.

The chain has TRBV14 and TRBJ1-3; D is ambiguous. The V end lost 1 base, the J end lost 0 bases, and 10 bases lay between the germline ends. The V gene's germline CDR1 is SGHDN and CDR2 FVKESK. This CDR3 has 16 residues. Written as DNA, the CDR3 is TGTGCCAGCAGCCAAGTGGCCCGCAACTCTGGAAACACCATATATTTT. Translating gives CASSQVARNSGNTIYF.

This sequence joins TRBV28 and TRBJ2-5; tentatively, D is TRBD2 (7 bases). Germline CDR1 and CDR2: MDHEN and SYDVKM. The CDR3 runs 14 residues. With 3 bases removed from V and 4 bases from J, the gap between germline ends came to 12 bases. CDR3 in amino acids: CASSLGGGRETQYF. In DNA, the CDR3 is TGTGCCAGCAGTTTGGGCGGGGGCAGAGAGACCCAGTACTTC.

The rearrangement uses TRBV3-1 (or the pseudogene TRBV3-2) and TRBJ2-3; 11 bases match TRBD2. Per the germline V gene, CDR1 is LGHDT and CDR2 is YNNKEL (reference sequence). This CDR3 is built from 15 residues. V lost 7 bases, J lost 5 bases, and 8 bases stayed unmatched. CDR3 loop: CASTWTSGLGDTQYF. As DNA, the CDR3 is TGTGCCAGCACATGGACTAGCGGGTTGGGAGATACGCAGTATTTT.

This chain joins TRBV7-3 and TRBJ1-1; no reliable D call. The CDR3 contains 14 residues. Germline V gene data show CDR1 as SGHTA and CDR2 as FQGTGA. The V gene lost 1 base and the J gene lost 2 bases, with 8 bases spanning the gap. The CDR3 region is CASSLISGNTEAFF. The CDR3 bases are TGTGCCAGCAGCTTAATTAGCGGAAACACTGAAGCTTTCTTT.

The chain recombines TRBV19 with TRBJ2-3; a weak D match, TRBD2 (5 bases). CDR1 and CDR2 from the germline V gene are LNHDA and SQIVND (reference sequence). The CDR3 consists of 15 residues. The V gene lost 7 bases and the J gene lost 0 bases, with 14 bases spanning the gap. The CDR3 sequence is CASTPGYGSTDTQYF. The CDR3 coding sequence is TGTGCCAGTACCCCGGGGTATGGTAGCACAGATACGCAGTATTTT.

The rearrangement links TRBV2 to TRBJ2-1, with TRBD1 as a possible D gene (5 bases). The germline V gene has CDR1 SNHLY and CDR2 FYNNEI. Trimming pared 4 bases from V and 5 bases from J, leaving 9 bases between. The CDR3 is 13 amino acids. DNA of the CDR3: TGTGCCAGCAGTGCGAGCAGGGACAATGAGCAGTTCTTC. This encodes CASSASRDNEQFF. Drawing the rest from reference TRBV2 and TRBJ2-1, the complete variable domain is EPEVTQTPSHQVTQMGQEVILRCVPISNHLYFYWYRQILGQKVEFLVSFYNNEISEKSEIFDDQFSVERPDGSNFTLKIRSTKLEDSAMYFCASSASRDNEQFFGPGTRLTVL.

This rearrangement joins TRBV19 to TRBJ2-7, with D perhaps TRBD1 (5 bases). The germline V gene has CDR1 LNHDA and CDR2 SQIVND (reference sequence). V was cut by 5 bases and J by 2 bases, with 13 bases left in between. The CDR3 totals 14 residues. The CDR3, as DNA: TGTGCCAGTAGTCCTCGGACACAACCCTACGAGCAGTACTTC. This codes for CASSPRTQPYEQYF.

The sample holds one count of this clone. This CDR3 is CATSRGREGPYNEQFF. The CDR3 DNA reads as TGTGCCACCAGCAGAGGGCGGGAGGGCCCCTACAATGAGCAGTTCTTC. This chain joins TRBV15 and TRBJ2-1; TRBD2 matches at 9 bases. Per germline, CDR1 LNHNV and CDR2 YYDKDF (reference sequence). After removal of 1 base from V and 2 bases from J, the junction contained 3 bases not matched to a gene. The CDR3 is 16 amino acids.

The chain has TRBV5-6 and TRBJ2-1; D is uncertain. This CDR3 comprises 15 residues. Germline V gene sequence: CDR1 SGHDT, CDR2 YYEEEE. V lost 3 bases and J lost 4, with 14 bases in between. In DNA, the CDR3 is TGTGCCAGCAGCTCGTCCCCCGTTATTTACAATGAGCAGTTCTTC. Encoded protein: CASSSSPVIYNEQFF.

The rearrangement links TRBV5-1 to TRBJ1-6; 10 bases match TRBD1. Germline V gene lookup returns CDR1 SGHRS and CDR2 YFSETQ. Unmatched junction bases numbered 5, after V lost 4 bases and J lost 10 bases. CDR3 length: 14 amino acids. CDR3 residues: CASSRDRGKSPLHF. Here the CDR3 DNA reads TGCGCCAGCAGCAGGGACAGGGGTAAATCACCCCTCCACTTT.

This clone occurred a few times. CDR3 sequence reads: CASSPYPSSTNEKLFF. The CDR3 DNA follows: TGCGCCAGCAGCCCTTACCCCAGTTCCACTAATGAAAAACTGTTTTTT. This rearrangement joins TRBV5-1 to TRBJ1-4; D ambiguous. Germline CDR1 reads SGHRS; CDR2 reads YFSETQ. The CDR3 runs 16 residues. Trimming pared 4 bases from V and 2 bases from J, leaving 15 bases between.

This chain joins TRBV30 and TRBJ2-7; 8 bases map to TRBD1. Germline V gives CDR1 GTSNPN, CDR2 SVGIG (reference sequence). The CDR3 is 13 residues long. V shed 1 base, J shed 10 bases, and the junction held 9 bases outside the gene matches. The CDR3 sequence is CAWSEDREAPQYF. CDR3 DNA: TGTGCCTGGAGTGAGGACAGGGAAGCTCCTCAGTACTTC. Complete variable domain (other parts from reference TRBV30 and TRBJ2-7): SQTIHQWPATLVQPVGSPLSLECTVEGTSNPNLYWYRQAAGRGLQLLFYSVGIGQISSEVPQNLSASRPQDRQFILSSKKLLLSDSGFYLCAWSEDREAPQYFGPGTRLTVT.

Here the CDR3 reads CASSHIGQGEGETQYF. CDR3 coding DNA: TGTGCCAGCAGCCACATAGGACAGGGGGAAGGGGAGACCCAGTACTTC. V gene TRBV4-2 combines with J gene TRBJ2-5; 10 bases align to TRBD1. The CDR3 has 16 amino acids. Germline CDR1 reads LGHNA; CDR2 reads YNFKEQ. With V trimmed by 3 bases and J by 5 bases, 9 bases remained unmatched.

This clone was seen just once. The CDR3 bases are TGTGCCAGCAGCTTGGCCGGGGGGCTTGAGACCCAGTACTTC. This sequence encodes CASSLAGGLETQYF. J is TRBJ2-5 and V is TRBV5-4; D might be TRBD2 (7 bases). This CDR3 region has 14 residues. Trimming removed 0 bases at V and 5 bases at J, with 11 bases between. Germline V lookup: CDR1 SGHNT, CDR2 YYREEE (reference sequence).